Each of the 25 T cell receptor beta chains below was sequenced from the same sample in a study of early T cells in non-severe SARS-CoV-2 infection. TCRdb reprocessed the 5' RACE reads via MiXCR and lists one record per CDR3 protein. The sample lists tens of thousands of distinct CDR3 sequences, roughly 5.8% occurring once. Sequencing was carried out using whole blood. These receptors came from an adult who was a healthcare worker with PCR-confirmed SARS-CoV-2 infection or an uninfected control (not recorded which).

The chain employs TRBV5-4 and TRBJ1-2; 7 positions match TRBD1. Germline assignment: CDR1 SGHNT and CDR2 YYREEE (reference sequence). The CDR3 runs to 15 residues. The J segment lost 0 bases and the V segment lost 4 bases, leaving 6 bases of the junction unmatched. CDR3: CASSPPGQTNYGYTF. The CDR3 bases are TGTGCCAGCAGCCCACCGGGACAGACTAACTATGGCTACACCTTC.

V is TRBV7-9 and J is TRBJ2-3; the match to TRBD2 covers 7 bases. CDR3 length equals 16 residues. The trim removed 3 bases at V and 4 bases at J, leaving 10 bases unmatched. CDR1 SEHNR and CDR2 FQNEAQ come from the germline V gene (reference sequence). The CDR3 nucleotides are TGTGCCAGCAGCTTTCGGGGGGACTTAGCCTCAGATACGCAGTATTTT. It is translated as CASSFRGDLASDTQYF.

This clonotype was counted ten times or more. The chain combines TRBV10-1 with TRBJ1-5, with 7 nucleotides matching TRBD1. Germline trimming cut 1 base from V and 1 base from J; bases unmatched to any gene: 13. This CDR3 is 19 amino acids long. The germline CDR1 and CDR2 sequences are WNHNN and SYGVQD (reference sequence). The chain's CDR3 is CASSEFFPLDRASNQPQHF. For the CDR3, the DNA is TGCGCCAGCAGTGAGTTTTTTCCGCTCGACAGGGCGAGCAATCAGCCCCAGCATTTT.

This clonotype was counted at least ten times. V usage is TRBV5-1 and J usage is TRBJ1-1, with D unclear. There are 14 residues in the CDR3. CDR1 and CDR2 (germline): SGHRS, YFSETQ. Between the trimmed V and J ends, which lost 0 bases and 4 bases, there was a span of 10 bases. The CDR3: CASSLGSGFTEAFF. The CDR3 DNA reads as TGCGCCAGCAGCTTGGGTTCCGGGTTCACTGAAGCTTTCTTT.

The sample holds many counts of this clonotype. The chain has TRBV5-1 and TRBJ2-1, with TRBD2 matching 7 bases. The CDR3 runs to 16 residues. The V and J ends lost 0 bases and 0 bases, in that order; junction bases with no gene match: 3. Germline values: CDR1 SGHRS, CDR2 YFSETQ. The CDR3 reads CASSLAGGSSYNEQFF. The CDR3 DNA is TGCGCCAGCAGCTTGGCCGGGGGGAGCTCCTACAATGAGCAGTTCTTC.

This clonotype was recorded at least ten times. V and J are TRBV6-6 and TRBJ2-7; D uncertain. V was clipped by 2 bases and J by 5 bases, with 10 bases between them. Germline V gives CDR1 MNHNY, CDR2 SVGAGI (reference sequence). This CDR3 is 13 amino acids long. As DNA, the CDR3 is TGTGCCAGCAGTTACCCAGACGCAGACGAGCAGTACTTC. Translated, it gives CASSYPDADEQYF.

In this sample, this clonotype turned up a few times. The chain uses TRBV11-3 and TRBJ2-5, with D unclear. Germline V lookup: CDR1 SGHNT, CDR2 YENEEA. The V and J ends lost 1 base and 1 base respectively, with 4 bases between them. This CDR3 contains 13 residues. CDR3 nucleotides: TGTGCCAGCAGCTTAGGCATCCAAGAGACCCAGTACTTC. Translation: CASSLGIQETQYF.

The chain has TRBV7-2 and TRBJ2-6; tentative D call: TRBD1 (5 bases). V was pared by 9 bases and J by 4 bases, with 13 bases between. Germline V gene data show CDR1 as SGHTA and CDR2 as FQGNSA. The CDR3 totals 14 residues. CDR3 in amino acids: CASADSWGANVLTF. CDR3 coding DNA: TGTGCCAGTGCCGACAGTTGGGGGGCCAACGTCCTGACTTTC. Complete variable domain (other parts from reference TRBV7-2 and TRBJ2-6): GAGVSQSPSNKVTEKGKDVELRCDPISGHTALYWYRQSLGQGLEFLIYFQGNSAPDKSGLPSDRFSAERTGGSVSTLTIQRTQQEDSAVYLCASADSWGANVLTFGAGSRLTVL.

In its sample, this clonotype was seen many times. This sequence joins TRBV6-1 and TRBJ2-7; 9 bases align to TRBD2. The V gene's germline CDR1 is MNHNS and CDR2 SASEGT. The CDR3 runs 14 residues. The V and J ends lost 7 bases and 3 bases, in that order; junction bases with no gene match: 7. The CDR3 region has the DNA TGTGCCAGCAACGAGGCGGGGGGGATCTACGAGCAGTACTTC. Translated, it gives CASNEAGGIYEQYF.

This clonotype was detected many times. For the CDR3, the DNA is TGCAGCGTTGGCCCCGTTGGTCCCGGGGAGCTGTTTTTT. Protein: CSVGPVGPGELFF. This sequence joins TRBV29-1 and TRBJ2-2; D is undetermined. V was shortened by 4 bases and J by 6 bases, with 12 bases between the two germline ends. CDR3 length: 13 residues. The germline V gene encodes CDR1 SQVTM and CDR2 ANQGSEA.

This clonotype came up a few times. This chain uses TRBV2 with TRBJ2-7, with D uncertain. This CDR3 contains 16 residues. Trimming cost V 1 base and J 0 bases, with 13 bases left between them. CDR1 and CDR2 (germline): SNHLY, FYNNEI. CDR3 DNA sequence: TGTGCCAGCAGTGAAGTGGGCGGCCTAAGCTCCTACGAGCAGTACTTC. Translated, it gives CASSEVGGLSSYEQYF.

This clonotype showed up many times. This sequence joins TRBV4-3 and TRBJ1-5; weak D call: TRBD1 (6 bases). The CDR3 length is 15 residues. The germline CDR1 and CDR2 sequences are LGHNA and YSLEER. V shed 1 base and J shed 11 bases, with 18 bases lying between them. As DNA, the CDR3 is TGCGCCAGCAGCCAAGGGGTTGCGGGGGCTTGGGCCCAGCATTTT. It encodes CASSQGVAGAWAQHF.

Many counts were recorded for this clonotype. V is TRBV4-2 and J is TRBJ2-7; D unresolved. Germline V gene sequence: CDR1 LGHNA, CDR2 YNFKEQ. The CDR3 runs to 13 residues. Trimming cost V 3 bases and J 5 bases, with 11 bases left between them. CDR3 in amino acids: CASSQTFKDEQYF. The DNA for the CDR3 is TGTGCCAGCAGCCAGACATTTAAGGACGAGCAGTACTTC.

There are many counts of this clonotype. The CDR3 DNA reads TGCAGTGCTAGACAGGGCGGGACTGAAGCTTTCTTT. It specifies CSARQGGTEAFF. V gene TRBV20-1 combines with J gene TRBJ1-1; D perhaps matches TRBD1 (5 bases). V was shortened by 2 bases and J by 5 bases, with 9 bases between the two germline ends. This CDR3 contains 12 residues. CDR1 is DFQATT and CDR2 is SNEGSKA in the germline V gene (reference sequence).

This clonotype was detected ten times or more. A read error is likely, as this CDR3 ends without the conserved phenylalanine or tryptophan. It is unclear where the CDR3 begins or ends on the DNA, so no DNA is shown, and the CDR3 is as TCRdb lists it. The V gene is TRBV21-1, the J gene TRBJ2-3; the table's D call, TRBD1, has no DNA check behind it. TRBV21-1 is annotated as a pseudogene. The CDR3 contains 9 residues when both ends are counted. CDR3 protein: CASSSPGTL.

This clonotype was recorded at least ten times. V and J are TRBV10-3 and TRBJ2-1, with 9 bases fitting TRBD2. Germline CDR1 and CDR2: ENHRY and SYGVKD. Trimming cost V 2 bases and J 1 base; bases outside gene matches: 12. The length of the CDR3 is 19 residues. CDR3 in DNA: TGTGCCATCAGTGAGCGGGCAGATAGCGGGAGTCGATCCTACAATGAGCAGTTCTTC. This gives the protein CAISERADSGSRSYNEQFF.

This clonotype occurred many times. The chain has TRBV29-1 and TRBJ2-1; 8 nucleotides align to TRBD1. Germline CDR1 SQVTM, CDR2 ANQGSEA. V lost 2 bases to trimming and J lost 2 bases; unmatched junction nucleotides: 14. This CDR3 is built from 18 residues. The CDR3 loop reads CSVERQGNIHLAYNEQFF. In DNA form, the CDR3 reads TGCAGCGTTGAACGACAGGGGAACATTCATCTTGCCTACAATGAGCAGTTCTTC.

DNA of the CDR3: TGTGCCAGCAGTTACGCGCGTAGCTACGAGCAGTACTTC. Protein product: CASSYARSYEQYF. The V gene is TRBV12-3 or TRBV12-4, the J gene TRBJ2-7; D is ambiguous. This CDR3 region has 13 residues. Trimming took off 4 bases at V and 3 bases at J, with 10 bases between the two ends.

V gene TRBV20-1 combines with J gene TRBJ2-1, with a tentative D call TRBD2 (6 bases). This CDR3 has 15 residues. Germline V lookup: CDR1 DFQATT, CDR2 SNEGSKA (reference sequence). The V and J ends lost 6 bases and 7 bases respectively, with 22 bases between them. As DNA, the CDR3 is TGCAGTGCCCAACCACTCTCGGGGGACCTTAATGAGCAGTTCTTC. This codes for CSAQPLSGDLNEQFF.

This clonotype was counted many times. The chain is built from TRBV12-3 or TRBV12-4 and TRBJ2-1; tentative D call: TRBD2 (5 bases). The CDR3 has 14 amino acids. Deletions cut 5 bases from V and 5 bases from J, with 13 bases between. CDR3 DNA: TGTGCCAGCAGTCCACCGGGAAAAGACAATGAGCAGTTCTTC. This gives the protein CASSPPGKDNEQFF.

About this clonotype itself: Possible read error: a much larger clone is one base away. This chain uses TRBV12-3 or TRBV12-4 with TRBJ1-1, with TRBD1 as a possible D gene (6 bases). The CDR3 totals 15 residues. The CDR3 is CAGSLLQGSNTEAFF. CDR3 DNA sequence: TGTGCCGGCAGTTTATTACAGGGTTCGAACACTGAAGCTTTCTTT.

The sample holds a few counts of this clonotype. The gene calls are TRBV29-1 and TRBJ2-5, with TRBD1 matching over 7 bases. The length of the CDR3 is 15 residues. V lost 3 bases and J lost 4; bases outside the gene matches: 11. Germline assignment: CDR1 SQVTM and CDR2 ANQGSEA. CDR3 sequence: CSVDVPTGWAETQYF. The CDR3 nucleotides read TGCAGCGTTGATGTCCCGACAGGGTGGGCAGAGACCCAGTACTTC.

This clonotype was observed at least ten times. DNA for the CDR3: TGTGCCAGCACCCATAGCGGGAAGCGGTACAATGAGCAGTTCTTC. Translation gives CASTHSGKRYNEQFF. The chain links TRBV27 to TRBJ2-1; 8 bases map to TRBD2. Germline CDR1 is MNHEY and CDR2 is SMNVEV (reference sequence). The V and J ends lost 7 bases and 4 bases, in that order; junction bases with no gene match: 9. CDR3 length equals 15 residues.

By frequency in the sample, this clonotype is medium-sized. The chain employs TRBV12-3 or TRBV12-4 and TRBJ1-2; D not resolved. This CDR3 is built from 14 residues. V was cut by 5 bases and J by 1 base, with 11 bases left in between. The CDR3 region is CASSPVGDNYGYTF. The CDR3 DNA reads as TGTGCCAGCAGTCCGGTGGGAGATAACTATGGCTACACCTTC.

V and J are TRBV6-2 or TRBV6-3 and TRBJ1-3; TRBD1 matches 7 bases. CDR1 and CDR2 from the germline V gene are MNHEY and SVGEGT. The J segment lost 4 bases and the V segment lost 5 bases, leaving 8 bases of the junction unmatched. The length of the CDR3 is 15 residues. This CDR3 reads CASSTDRSAGNTIYF. CDR3 nucleotides: TGTGCCAGCAGTACGGACAGGAGCGCCGGAAACACCATATATTTT.